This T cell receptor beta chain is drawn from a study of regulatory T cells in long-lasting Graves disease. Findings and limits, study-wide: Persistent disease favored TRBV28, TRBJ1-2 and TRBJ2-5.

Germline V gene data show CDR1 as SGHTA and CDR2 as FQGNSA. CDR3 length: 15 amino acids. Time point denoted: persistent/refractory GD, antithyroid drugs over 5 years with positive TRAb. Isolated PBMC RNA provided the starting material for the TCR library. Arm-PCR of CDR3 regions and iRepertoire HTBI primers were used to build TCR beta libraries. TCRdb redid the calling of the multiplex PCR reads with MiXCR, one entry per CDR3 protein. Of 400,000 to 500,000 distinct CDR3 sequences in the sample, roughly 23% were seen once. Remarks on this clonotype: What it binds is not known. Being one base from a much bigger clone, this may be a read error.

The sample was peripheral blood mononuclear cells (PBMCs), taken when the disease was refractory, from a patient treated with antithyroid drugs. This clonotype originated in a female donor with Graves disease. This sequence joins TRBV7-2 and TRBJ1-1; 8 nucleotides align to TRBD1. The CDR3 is CANSPGQGGVTEAFF. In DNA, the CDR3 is TGTGCCAACAGCCCCGGACAGGGTGGGGTTACTGAAGCTTTCTTT.